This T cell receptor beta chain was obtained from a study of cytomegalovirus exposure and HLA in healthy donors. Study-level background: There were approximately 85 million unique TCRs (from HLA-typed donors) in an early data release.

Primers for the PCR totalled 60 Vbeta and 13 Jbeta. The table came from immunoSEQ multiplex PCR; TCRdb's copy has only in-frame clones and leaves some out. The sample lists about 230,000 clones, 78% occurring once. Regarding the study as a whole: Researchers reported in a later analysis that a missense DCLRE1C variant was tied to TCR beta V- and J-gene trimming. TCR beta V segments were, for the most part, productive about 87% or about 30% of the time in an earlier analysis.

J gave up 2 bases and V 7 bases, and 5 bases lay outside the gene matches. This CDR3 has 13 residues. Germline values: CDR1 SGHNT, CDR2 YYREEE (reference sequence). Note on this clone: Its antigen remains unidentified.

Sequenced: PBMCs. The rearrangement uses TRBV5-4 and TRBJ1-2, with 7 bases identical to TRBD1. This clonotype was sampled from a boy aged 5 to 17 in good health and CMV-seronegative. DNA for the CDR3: TGTGCCAGCCACCGGGACAGAAACTATGGCTACACCTTC. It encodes CASHRDRNYGYTF.